The 29 T cell receptor beta chains below all came from one sample that was sequenced in a study of naive CD8 T cells in extremely preterm neonates. Repertoires were generated with immunoSEQ multiplex PCR, while TCRdb's copy carries only in-frame clones and drops some. This repertoire shows roughly 5,000 clones, about 97% found once; its top ten account for 0.65% to 0.85%. Material: naive CD8+ T cells from blood. Source of these receptors: a human donor in good health.

The rearrangement uses TRBV5-5 and TRBJ2-7; possible D gene TRBD2, 5 bases. Germline V lookup: CDR1 SGHKS, CDR2 YYEKEE (reference sequence). V was trimmed by 0 bases and J by 5 bases, leaving 9 bases between them. There are 13 residues in the CDR3. Written as DNA, the CDR3 is TGTGCCAGCAGCTTGGTTACGGGGAACGAGCAGTACTTC. Its translation is CASSLVTGNEQYF.

The chain is built from TRBV7-9 and TRBJ1-1, with a possible D match to TRBD1 (6 bases). This CDR3 spans 17 amino acids. Germline V lookup: CDR1 SEHNR, CDR2 FQNEAQ (reference sequence). Trimming pared 1 base from V and 5 bases from J, leaving 20 bases between. CDR3 in amino acids: CASSLEMGGQEGTEAFF. In DNA form, the CDR3 reads TGTGCCAGCAGCTTAGAAATGGGGGGGCAGGAGGGGACTGAAGCTTTCTTT.

The genes are TRBV5-6 and TRBJ1-4, with TRBD1 matching over 9 bases. Germline V gene data show CDR1 as SGHDT and CDR2 as YYEEEE. CDR3 size: 19 residues. Trimming took 4 bases from V and 0 from J; bases not matched to a gene: 13. As DNA, the CDR3 is TGTGCCAGCAGCGCCGGGACAGGGCACCCCCTCGCAACTAATGAAAAACTGTTTTTT. Translating gives CASSAGTGHPLATNEKLFF.

This sequence joins TRBV2 and TRBJ1-1; D unresolved. The germline V gene has CDR1 SNHLY and CDR2 FYNNEI. The CDR3 loop spans 13 amino acids. V was clipped by 4 bases and J by 8 bases, with 14 bases between them. CDR3 DNA: TGTGCCAGCAGTGGGCCCTTCCGGCGGGAAGCTTTCTTT. It specifies CASSGPFRREAFF.

The rearrangement links TRBV27 to TRBJ1-5, with a weak D call TRBD1 (6 bases). The V gene's germline CDR1 is MNHEY and CDR2 SMNVEV (reference sequence). The CDR3 consists of 14 residues. The V gene lost 2 bases and the J gene lost 5 bases, with 10 bases spanning the gap. CDR3 protein: CASSLGGAYQPQHF. The DNA for the CDR3 is TGTGCCAGCAGTTTAGGGGGGGCGTATCAGCCCCAGCATTTT.

V and J are TRBV5-6 and TRBJ1-1; D is undetermined. The CDR3 runs to 13 residues. V dropped 0 bases and J dropped 6 bases, with 9 bases sitting between them. Germline CDR1 SGHDT, CDR2 YYEEEE. This chain's CDR3 is CASSLAPGSEAFF. The CDR3 coding sequence is TGTGCCAGCAGCTTGGCTCCGGGTTCTGAAGCTTTCTTT.

The chain joins TRBV29-1 to TRBJ2-5; 7 bases map to TRBD1. V shed 2 bases and J 1 base; nucleotides not matched to a gene: 10. This CDR3 comprises 16 residues. Per germline, CDR1 SQVTM and CDR2 ANQGSEA. CDR3 residues: CSVEFGTAVIQETQYF. For the CDR3, the DNA is TGCAGCGTTGAATTTGGGACAGCGGTGATCCAAGAGACCCAGTACTTC.

The chain is built from TRBV11-2 and TRBJ2-1; 7 bases map to TRBD1. Germline-derived CDR1 and CDR2 are SGHAT and FQNNGV. The CDR3 consists of 14 residues. Trimming cost V 5 bases and J 9 bases; bases outside gene matches: 10. CDR3 bases: TGTGCCAGCAGCCCCTGGGACAGCGGCTTTGAGCAGTTCTTC. Translation gives CASSPWDSGFEQFF.

The chain uses TRBV19 and TRBJ1-4; tentative D call: TRBD1 (6 bases). CDR1 LNHDA and CDR2 SQIVND come from the germline V gene (reference sequence). The length of the CDR3 is 14 residues. V was trimmed by 5 bases and J by 8 bases, leaving 15 bases between them. As DNA, the CDR3 is TGTGCCAGTAGTTGGACAGTCCGTAAGGAAAAACTGTTTTTT. Translated: CASSWTVRKEKLFF. The full variable domain, completed using reference TRBV19 and TRBJ1-4, is DGGITQSPKYLFRKEGQNVTLSCEQNLNHDAMYWYRQDPGQGLRLIYYSQIVNDFQKGDIAEGYSVSREKKESFPLTVTSAQKNPTAFYLCASSWTVRKEKLFFGSGTQLSVL.

This chain links TRBV5-1 with TRBJ2-3, with 11 bases lining up with TRBD2. The CDR3 runs 16 residues. Germline V gene data show CDR1 as SGHRS and CDR2 as YFSETQ. V was clipped by 3 bases and J by 4 bases; unmatched bases: 7. DNA of the CDR3: TGCGCCAGCAGCTCCCGGGGTAGCGGGGGGGCAGATACGCAGTATTTT. Encoded protein: CASSSRGSGGADTQYF.

This rearrangement joins TRBV4-3 to TRBJ2-7; possibly TRBD1 for D (7 bases). V was trimmed by 2 bases and J by 6 bases, leaving 17 bases between them. The CDR3 contains 15 residues. The germline gives CDR1 LGHNA, CDR2 YSLEER. CDR3 in DNA: TGCGCCAGCAGCCAATGGGGGGACAGTAAGGCCGAGCAGTACGTC. Protein product: CASSQWGDSKAEQYV.

V gene TRBV19 combines with J gene TRBJ2-5; no clear D. The CDR3 runs to 15 residues. Germline V lookup: CDR1 LNHDA, CDR2 SQIVND (reference sequence). The ends were cut back, 2 bases at V and 2 bases at J, with 12 bases in the middle. The CDR3 reads CASSIRVSQQETQYF. Written as DNA, the CDR3 is TGTGCCAGTAGTATACGGGTTTCCCAACAAGAGACCCAGTACTTC. Filled out from reference TRBV19 and TRBJ2-5, the complete variable domain reads DGGITQSPKYLFRKEGQNVTLSCEQNLNHDAMYWYRQDPGQGLRLIYYSQIVNDFQKGDIAEGYSVSREKKESFPLTVTSAQKNPTAFYLCASSIRVSQQETQYFGPGTRLLVL.

This chain links TRBV9 with TRBJ1-2; perhaps TRBD1 as D (5 bases). The V and J ends lost 0 bases and 2 bases respectively, with 11 bases between them. In germline, CDR1 is SGDLS, CDR2 YYNGEE. The CDR3 covers 15 residues. The CDR3: CASSVVGAANYGYTF. In nucleotides, the CDR3 is TGTGCCAGCAGCGTAGTTGGGGCGGCCAACTATGGCTACACCTTC.

This clone was picked up one time. Other DNA variants within this sample encode the same CDR3. This chain joins TRBV4-1 and TRBJ2-3, with a tentative D call TRBD2 (6 bases). V lost 3 bases and J 2 bases, leaving 12 bases between the germline ends. The CDR3 contains 15 residues. In germline, CDR1 is MGHRA, CDR2 YSYEKL. The CDR3 here is CASSQGGTLTDTQYF. The CDR3 nucleotides are TGCGCCAGCAGCCAGGGCGGGACCCTCACAGATACGCAGTATTTT.

J is TRBJ1-1 and V is TRBV7-2; D not certain. Trimming shortened V by 8 bases and J by 3 bases, and 22 bases separated the two germline ends. CDR1 is SGHTA and CDR2 is FQGNSA in the germline V gene. CDR3 length: 16 residues. CDR3 amino acids: CASPPTGPVGDTEAFF. The DNA for the CDR3 is TGTGCCAGCCCCCCAACTGGTCCCGTCGGGGACACTGAAGCTTTCTTT.

This CDR3 is CASSFAGILTGYGYTF. CDR3 DNA: TGCGCCAGCAGCTTCGCCGGGATCCTCACAGGGTATGGCTACACCTTC. The rearrangement uses TRBV5-1 and TRBJ1-2; possible D gene TRBD1, 6 bases. CDR1 SGHRS and CDR2 YFSETQ come from the germline V gene. The V end was cut by 2 bases, the J end by 5 bases, with 19 bases between. The CDR3 spans 16 residues.

The chain employs TRBV21-1 and TRBJ2-1; the DNA was not used to check the table's D call, TRBD1. TRBV21-1 is a documented pseudogene. This CDR3 comprises 15 residues. DNA of the CDR3: TGTGCCAGCAGCCCGTTAACCAGGTCCTACAATGAGCAGTTCTTC. Protein product: CASSPLTRSYNEQFF.

The CDR3 nucleotides are TGTGCCAGCAGTCGTACAGGGGGCGGAAACGAGCAGTACTTC. This sequence encodes CASSRTGGGNEQYF. The V gene is TRBV27, the J gene TRBJ2-7; 9 positions match TRBD1. Trimming removed 5 bases from V and 5 bases from J; junction bases left unmatched: 7. Germline V gives CDR1 MNHEY, CDR2 SMNVEV (reference sequence). The CDR3 length is 14 residues.

This chain joins TRBV2 and TRBJ2-7, with TRBD2 matching over 9 bases. Germline-derived CDR1 and CDR2 are SNHLY and FYNNEI. The ends lost 1 base at V and 2 bases at J; junction bases unmatched: 3. The CDR3 totals 15 residues. The CDR3 DNA reads as TGTGCCAGCAGTGAAGGGCGGGGGGGGCCCTACGAGCAGTACGTC. This translates into CASSEGRGGPYEQYV.

This chain's CDR3 is CASSSWGAGGTEAFF. CDR3 DNA sequence: TGTGCCAGCAGTTCTTGGGGGGCGGGAGGCACTGAAGCTTTCTTT. The chain links TRBV11-2 to TRBJ1-1; TRBD1 is a possible D gene (6 bases). V was cut by 6 bases and J by 4 bases, with 18 bases left in between. The length of the CDR3 is 15 residues. The germline gives CDR1 SGHAT, CDR2 FQNNGV.

The gene calls are TRBV7-9 and TRBJ2-2, with D tentatively TRBD2 (5 bases). The CDR3 contains 13 residues. CDR1 and CDR2 from the germline V gene are SEHNR and FQNEAQ (reference sequence). The V end lost 6 bases, the J end lost 5 bases, and 10 bases lay between the germline ends. Written as DNA, the CDR3 is TGTGCCAGCAGACCCGGACTTACCGGGGAGCTGTTTTTT. This sequence encodes CASRPGLTGELFF.

The rearrangement uses TRBV27 and TRBJ1-2; D ambiguous. V was clipped by 1 base and J by 3 bases, with 18 bases between them. Germline-derived CDR1 and CDR2 are MNHEY and SMNVEV (reference sequence). The CDR3 sequence is 17 residues long. CDR3 coding DNA: TGTGCCAGCAGTTTATTCCCCGGGGAGCTCCTCTACTATGGCTACACCTTC. This translates into CASSLFPGELLYYGYTF.

The genes are TRBV7-9 and TRBJ1-2; 8 nucleotides align to TRBD1. The CDR3 length is 13 residues. V lost 7 bases, J lost 7 bases, and 8 bases stayed unmatched. Looked up from germline, CDR1 is SEHNR and CDR2 is FQNEAQ (reference sequence). CDR3 sequence: CASTIGTGFGYTF. The CDR3 DNA reads as TGTGCCAGCACCATAGGGACAGGTTTTGGCTACACCTTC.

V gene TRBV27 combines with J gene TRBJ1-2, with 7 bases lining up with TRBD1. Losses at the gene ends were 3 bases for V and 6 bases for J; bases not matched to a gene: 4. CDR1 and CDR2 (germline): MNHEY, SMNVEV (reference sequence). There are 13 residues in the CDR3. The CDR3 nucleotides are TGTGCCAGCAGTTTGAGCACAGGGGATGGCTACACCTTC. Translation: CASSLSTGDGYTF.

The chain recombines TRBV27 with TRBJ2-3; a possible D gene is TRBD2 (6 bases). CDR1 is MNHEY, CDR2 SMNVEV, per germline (reference sequence). Deletions cut 3 bases from V and 3 bases from J, with 13 bases between. The CDR3 has 15 amino acids. Here the CDR3 reads CASSLAGKGTDTQYF. The CDR3 DNA reads as TGTGCCAGCAGTTTGGCGGGGAAGGGAACAGATACGCAGTATTTT.

The chain carries TRBV7-9 and TRBJ2-3; possible D gene TRBD2, 7 bases. The length of the CDR3 is 17 residues. Deletions cut 1 base from V and 5 bases from J, with 19 bases between. Germline CDR1 is SEHNR and CDR2 is FQNEAQ (reference sequence). CDR3 sequence (DNA): TGTGCCAGCAGCTTAGACGCCGGGGGGCTTCCGGTAGATACGCAGTATTTT. This sequence encodes CASSLDAGGLPVDTQYF.

This chain links TRBV29-1 with TRBJ1-2, with 9 nucleotides matching TRBD1. V lost 6 bases and J lost 6; bases outside the gene matches: 11. CDR1 SQVTM and CDR2 ANQGSEA come from the germline V gene. CDR3 length: 14 amino acids. For the CDR3, the DNA is TGCAGCGTCCTCGACCCCGACAGGGGGAATGGCTACACCTTC. Translating it yields CSVLDPDRGNGYTF.

This clone was found once. The chain couples TRBV21-1 to TRBJ2-7; TRBD1, the table's D call, lacks a check against the DNA. TRBV21-1 constitutes a pseudogene. The CDR3 is 18 residues long. The chain's CDR3 is CASSKTPQGQGASYEQYV. Here the CDR3 DNA reads TGTGCCAGCAGCAAAACCCCCCAGGGACAGGGTGCATCCTACGAGCAGTACGTC.

The chain has TRBV5-1 and TRBJ2-3; 12 positions agree with TRBD2. Trimming took 10 bases from V and 4 from J; bases not matched to a gene: 7. The CDR3 consists of 14 residues. Germline V gene lookup returns CDR1 SGHRS and CDR2 YFSETQ. CDR3 DNA: TGCGCCGGTTCACTAGCGGGGGGTTCAGATACGCAGTATTTT. Translating it yields CAGSLAGGSDTQYF.